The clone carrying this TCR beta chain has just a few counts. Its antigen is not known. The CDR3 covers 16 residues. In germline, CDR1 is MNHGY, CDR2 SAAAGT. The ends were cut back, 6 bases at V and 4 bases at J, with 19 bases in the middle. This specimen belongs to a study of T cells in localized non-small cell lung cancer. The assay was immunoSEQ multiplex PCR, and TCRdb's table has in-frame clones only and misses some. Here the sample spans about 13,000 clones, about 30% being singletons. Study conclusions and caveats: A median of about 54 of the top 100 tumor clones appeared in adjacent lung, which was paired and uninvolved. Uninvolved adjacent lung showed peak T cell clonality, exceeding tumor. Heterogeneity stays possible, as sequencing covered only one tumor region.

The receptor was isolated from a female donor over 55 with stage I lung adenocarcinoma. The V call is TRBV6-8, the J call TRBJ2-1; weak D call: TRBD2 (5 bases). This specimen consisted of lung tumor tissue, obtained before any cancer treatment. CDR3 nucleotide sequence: TGTGCCAGCAGGCCTTTTGGGCGGGTGGCTTACAATGAGCAGTTCTTC. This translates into CASRPFGRVAYNEQFF.